What follows are 20 T cell receptor beta chains derived from one specimen sequenced in a study of T cells in narcolepsy. Sequencing was performed with immunoSEQ multiplex PCR; in TCRdb, only in-frame clones are kept and a portion is missing. Found here are about 25,000 clones, roughly 85% of them singletons; the top ten hold under 1.5%. The sample was CD45RA- memory CD4+ T cells from PBMCs. These receptors were obtained from a human donor with narcolepsy.

The chain recombines TRBV6-5 with TRBJ1-4, with 10 bases identical to TRBD1. Germline V CDR1 and CDR2: MNHEY, SVGAGI. The CDR3 spans 15 residues. V lost 3 bases to trimming and J lost 7 bases; unmatched junction nucleotides: 5. The CDR3 reads CASSYRGTGAEKLFF. Written as DNA, the CDR3 is TGTGCCAGCAGTTATAGGGGGACAGGGGCTGAAAAACTGTTTTTT.

This clone was observed a single time. The gene calls are TRBV7-9 and TRBJ1-2; TRBD1 aligns across 7 bases. From germline, CDR1 is SEHNR and CDR2 FQNEAQ (reference sequence). CDR3 length equals 12 residues. V lost 11 bases and J lost 6; bases outside the gene matches: 9. CDR3 sequence reads: CAGHGQGDGYTF. CDR3 nucleotide sequence: TGTGCCGGACATGGGCAGGGGGATGGCTACACCTTC.

This sequence joins TRBV5-4 and TRBJ2-1; TRBD2 aligns across 9 bases. This CDR3 is built from 15 residues. CDR1 is SGHNT and CDR2 is YYREEE in the germline V gene (reference sequence). Trimming took 1 base from V and 9 from J; bases not matched to a gene: 8. The CDR3 nucleotides are TGTGCCAGCAGCTTGAGGCGAGCGGGAGGAAGTGAGCAGTTCTTC. Translating it yields CASSLRRAGGSEQFF.

This clone has just one count. The DNA of the CDR3 is TGTGCCAGCAGTCCGAGACAGGGGGCAAGGTATGGCTACACCTTC. The encoded protein is CASSPRQGARYGYTF. This rearrangement joins TRBV6-5 to TRBJ1-2; the match to TRBD1 covers 10 bases. The CDR3 has 15 amino acids. V was clipped by 5 bases and J by 5 bases; unmatched bases: 8. Germline V gives CDR1 MNHEY, CDR2 SVGAGI.

The chain combines TRBV5-4 with TRBJ2-2, with TRBD2 matching over 13 bases. The V and J ends lost 4 bases and 1 base, in that order; junction bases with no gene match: 7. The CDR3 has 18 amino acids. Germline V lookup: CDR1 SGHNT, CDR2 YYREEE (reference sequence). CDR3 residues: CASSRPGTSGMNTGELFF. The CDR3 nucleotides are TGTGCCAGCAGCAGACCCGGGACTAGCGGGATGAACACCGGGGAGCTGTTTTTT.

The CDR3 reads CASKTGDYGYTF. The CDR3 region has the DNA TGTGCCAGCAAAACAGGGGACTATGGCTACACCTTC. V gene TRBV6-1 combines with J gene TRBJ1-2; 7 bases match TRBD1. V lost 7 bases, J lost 3 bases, and 2 bases stayed unmatched. The CDR3 loop spans 12 amino acids. Germline CDR1 and CDR2: MNHNS and SASEGT.

J is TRBJ2-3 and V is TRBV7-9, with D perhaps matching TRBD2 (6 bases). V lost 4 bases to trimming and J lost 2 bases, with 16 bases between them. The germline CDR1 and CDR2 sequences are SEHNR and FQNEAQ (reference sequence). This CDR3 region has 16 residues. The CDR3 nucleotides are TGTGCCAGCAGCTCCGCCGGAGGGGTCGCCACAGATACGCAGTATTTT. This translates into CASSSAGGVATDTQYF.

The CDR3 DNA follows: TGCGCCAGCAGCTTTCAAACTAGCGCTGCCTACGAGCAGTACTTC. Translated: CASSFQTSAAYEQYF. The rearrangement links TRBV5-1 to TRBJ2-5; 7 bases align to TRBD2. The J call is in doubt because the DNA end fits TRBJ2-7 better. The CDR3 consists of 15 residues. The germline V gene has CDR1 SGHRS and CDR2 YFSETQ.

The chain is built from TRBV7-9 and TRBJ1-2; D might be TRBD1 (5 bases). The germline gives CDR1 SEHNR, CDR2 FQNEAQ (reference sequence). The CDR3 sequence is 16 residues long. V was shortened by 5 bases and J by 6 bases, with 22 bases between the two germline ends. The CDR3 sequence is CASSPTDNHRGHGYTF. CDR3 DNA sequence: TGTGCCAGCAGCCCCACGGACAACCATAGGGGCCATGGCTACACCTTC. The full variable domain, in which reference TRBV7-9 and TRBJ1-2 provide the parts outside the CDR3, is DTGVSQNPRHKITKRGQNVTFRCDPISEHNRLYWYRQTLGQGPEFLTYFQNEAQLEKSRLLSDRFSAERPKGSFSTLEIQRTEQGDSAMYLCASSPTDNHRGHGYTFGSGTRLTVV.

This clone has only one observation. This chain links TRBV27 with TRBJ1-1, with TRBD1 identical over 7 bases. Germline V gene lookup returns CDR1 MNHEY and CDR2 SMNVEV (reference sequence). V lost 5 bases, J lost 11 bases, and 8 bases stayed unmatched. This CDR3 is 12 amino acids long. The CDR3 DNA reads TGTGCCAGCAGTCCCAACGACAGGGCTGCTTTCTTT. Encoded protein: CASSPNDRAAFF.

This chain uses TRBV15 with TRBJ2-1; 9 bases are shared with TRBD1. Germline CDR1 reads LNHNV; CDR2 reads YYDKDF (reference sequence). The CDR3 sequence is 14 residues long. The V and J ends lost 6 bases and 10 bases, in that order; junction bases with no gene match: 10. The CDR3 region is CATSPTGGPAEQFF. The CDR3 DNA reads TGTGCCACCAGTCCGACAGGGGGGCCGGCGGAGCAGTTCTTC.

This rearrangement joins TRBV27 to TRBJ2-7; the match to TRBD2 covers 7 bases. Trimming at V came to 1 base and at J to 0 bases, leaving 3 bases not matched to a gene. The CDR3 runs 15 residues. In germline, CDR1 is MNHEY, CDR2 SMNVEV (reference sequence). CDR3 nucleotide sequence: TGTGCCAGCAGTTTATTGGCTAGCGGCTCCTACGAGCAGTACTTC. Translated: CASSLLASGSYEQYF.

This clone has more than one count but fewer than ten. The chain couples TRBV19 to TRBJ2-5; 10 bases are shared with TRBD2. Germline V gives CDR1 LNHDA, CDR2 SQIVND (reference sequence). There are 18 residues in the CDR3. Trimming took 2 bases from V and 4 from J; bases not matched to a gene: 13. The CDR3 sequence: CASSIRVTSGLRGETQYF. For the CDR3, the DNA is TGTGCCAGTAGTATACGCGTGACTAGCGGGCTCAGGGGAGAGACCCAGTACTTC.

Regarding this clone: The same CDR3 can be traced to other DNA sequences in this sample. The chain carries TRBV28 and TRBJ2-1, with 14 bases lining up with TRBD2. Germline V lookup: CDR1 MDHEN, CDR2 SYDVKM. The CDR3 extends over 16 amino acids. Trimming took 4 bases from V and 7 from J; bases not matched to a gene: 6. CDR3 sequence (DNA): TGTGCCAGCAGTTCCCCCGGGACTAGCGGGAGTAATGAGCAGTTCTTC. Its protein product is CASSSPGTSGSNEQFF.

The chain employs TRBV7-3 and TRBJ1-3, with D unclear. The CDR3 length is 14 residues. Looked up from germline, CDR1 is SGHTA and CDR2 is FQGTGA. V gave up 3 bases and J gave up 2 bases, with 8 bases separating them. The CDR3 sequence is CASSFVTAGNTIYF. DNA of the CDR3: TGTGCCAGCAGCTTCGTTACGGCTGGAAACACCATATATTTT. Filled out from reference TRBV7-3 and TRBJ1-3, the complete variable domain reads GAGVSQTPSNKVTEKGKYVELRCDPISGHTALYWYRQSLGQGPEFLIYFQGTGAADDSGLPNDRFFAVRPEGSVSTLKIQRTERGDSAVYLCASSFVTAGNTIYFGEGSWLTVV.

V is TRBV19 and J is TRBJ2-6; D possibly corresponds to TRBD1 (5 bases). The length of the CDR3 is 14 residues. Between the trimmed V and J ends, which lost 6 bases and 5 bases, there was a span of 11 bases. Germline V gene sequence: CDR1 LNHDA, CDR2 SQIVND (reference sequence). The CDR3 protein is CASRRPGWANVLTF. CDR3 sequence (DNA): TGTGCCAGTAGGAGGCCAGGGTGGGCCAACGTCCTGACTTTC. The full variable domain, completed using reference TRBV19 and TRBJ2-6, is DGGITQSPKYLFRKEGQNVTLSCEQNLNHDAMYWYRQDPGQGLRLIYYSQIVNDFQKGDIAEGYSVSREKKESFPLTVTSAQKNPTAFYLCASRRPGWANVLTFGAGSRLTVL.

For this clone: The same CDR3 is also encoded by other DNA sequences in this sample. The CDR3 DNA reads as TGTGCCAGCAGTACCCAGGGACTCACAGATACGCAGTATTTT. Translated: CASSTQGLTDTQYF. The chain is built from TRBV2 and TRBJ2-3; D is possibly TRBD2 (6 bases). The V end lost 5 bases, the J end lost 2 bases, and 11 bases lay between the germline ends. From germline, CDR1 is SNHLY and CDR2 FYNNEI. This CDR3 is 14 amino acids long.

The chain has TRBV5-1 and TRBJ2-7; a possible D gene is TRBD2 (6 bases). This CDR3 has 14 residues. V was cut by 2 bases and J by 2 bases, with 11 bases left in between. Germline values: CDR1 SGHRS, CDR2 YFSETQ. CDR3: CASSLLGGTYEQYF. The DNA for the CDR3 is TGCGCCAGCAGCTTACTTGGGGGGACCTACGAGCAGTACTTC.

This clone occurred a few times. This chain links TRBV11-2 with TRBJ2-2; TRBD2 is a possible D gene (5 bases). Germline CDR1 is SGHAT and CDR2 is FQNNGV. The CDR3 totals 12 residues. Trimming removed 4 bases from V and 10 bases from J, with 10 bases in between. The CDR3 loop is CASSSLRVELFF. CDR3 sequence (DNA): TGTGCCAGCAGCTCACTGAGGGTGGAGCTGTTTTTT.

Only a few counts were recorded for this clone. The rearrangement uses TRBV6-7 and TRBJ2-4; a possible D gene is TRBD2 (5 bases). TRBV6-7 is an ORF for which the function is uncertain. CDR3 length: 15 residues. V lost 0 bases and J 7 bases, leaving 13 bases between the germline ends. CDR3 coding DNA: TGTGCCAGCAGTTACTCGACGAGGGTAGGGAACATTCAGTACTTC. Translation: CASSYSTRVGNIQYF.